The next 27 T cell receptor beta chains were all read from a single sample in a study of T cell repertoires in cytomegalovirus infection. MiXCR was run by TCRdb on the reads, yielding one entry per CDR3 protein. This table has some 220,000 distinct CDR3 sequences, 9% to 15% appearing once. The sample comprised PBMCs. The origin of the receptors is a human donor in good health (CMV status not recorded). Some clones in this sample may be carry-over from other donors' samples.

This clonotype was detected ten times or more. V is TRBV7-2 and J is TRBJ2-3, with unresolved D. Between the trimmed V and J ends, which lost 1 base and 0 bases, there was a span of 8 bases. The CDR3 is 15 amino acids. The germline V gene encodes CDR1 SGHTA and CDR2 FQGNSA. The DNA of the CDR3 is TGTGCCAGCAGCTTAGGAGTACCTAGCACAGATACGCAGTATTTT. Amino acid sequence: CASSLGVPSTDTQYF.

In its sample, this clonotype was seen many times. The rearrangement uses TRBV7-2 and TRBJ2-1; maybe TRBD2 (5 bases). Germline assignment: CDR1 SGHTA and CDR2 FQGNSA. The V gene lost 5 bases and the J gene lost 8 bases, with 16 bases spanning the gap. The CDR3 runs to 14 residues. The CDR3, as DNA: TGTGCCAGCAGCCTCCGGGGTTTACTCGATGAGCAGTTCTTC. This gives the protein CASSLRGLLDEQFF.

This clonotype was seen repeatedly, ten times or more. V usage is TRBV7-2 and J usage is TRBJ2-1; TRBD2 matches at 10 bases. V shed 3 bases, J shed 3 bases, and the junction held 2 bases outside the gene matches. The germline CDR1 and CDR2 sequences are SGHTA and FQGNSA. The CDR3 is made up of 15 amino acids. The CDR3 DNA reads as TGTGCCAGCAGCTTTTCTAGCGGGAGCTACAATGAGCAGTTCTTC. Its protein is CASSFSSGSYNEQFF.

The CDR3 spells CASSYLTEETQYF. CDR3 DNA sequence: TGTGCCAGCAGCTACCTGACAGAAGAGACCCAGTACTTC. This chain uses TRBV7-6 with TRBJ2-5, with D possibly TRBD1 on 5 matching bases. Trimming pared 4 bases from V and 3 bases from J, leaving 9 bases between. The CDR3 spans 13 residues. Germline V gene data show CDR1 as SGHVS and CDR2 as FNYEAQ.

This clonotype was observed at least ten times. CDR3 nucleotides: TGTGCCAGCAGCCCCAACCGAGGGGGCTACGAGCAGTACTTC. Its protein product is CASSPNRGGYEQYF. This chain joins TRBV7-2 and TRBJ2-7; possible D gene TRBD1, 6 bases. CDR3 size: 14 residues. Trimming shortened V by 5 bases and J by 3 bases, and 14 bases separated the two germline ends. CDR1 is SGHTA, CDR2 FQGNSA, per germline.

At least ten counts were recorded for this clonotype. This chain joins TRBV7-3 and TRBJ2-5; 10 bases are shared with TRBD1. After removal of 7 bases from V and 4 bases from J, the junction contained 3 bases not matched to a gene. The CDR3 has 13 amino acids. Germline CDR1 SGHTA, CDR2 FQGTGA. As DNA, the CDR3 is TGTGCCAGCACCCGGGACAGGGGAGAGACCCAGTACTTC. Encoded protein: CASTRDRGETQYF.

This clonotype was seen repeatedly, ten times or more. The CDR3 region is CASGSSATDDNEQFF. In DNA form, the CDR3 reads TGTGCTAGTGGTTCCTCAGCGACAGATGACAATGAGCAGTTCTTC. The chain employs TRBV12-5 and TRBJ2-1, with D perhaps matching TRBD1 (5 bases). Germline CDR1 reads LGHNT; CDR2 reads FRNRAP. This CDR3 is 15 amino acids long. The ends were cut back, 4 bases at V and 5 bases at J, with 15 bases in the middle.

This clonotype was recorded at least ten times. CDR3 coding DNA: TGTGCCAGCAGCTTAGATTGGAGCTCCTACGAGCAGTACTTC. Translated: CASSLDWSSYEQYF. This rearrangement joins TRBV7-9 to TRBJ2-7; no clear D gene. This CDR3 comprises 14 residues. With 1 base removed from V and 0 bases from J, the gap between germline ends came to 7 bases. Germline CDR1 and CDR2: SEHNR and FQNEAQ (reference sequence). Full variable domain (rest looked up from reference TRBV7-9 and TRBJ2-7): DTGVSQNPRHKITKRGQNVTFRCDPISEHNRLYWYRQTLGQGPEFLTYFQNEAQLEKSRLLSDRFSAERPKGSFSTLEIQRTEQGDSAMYLCASSLDWSSYEQYFGPGTRLTVT.

This clonotype was picked up many times. The rearrangement links TRBV5-4 to TRBJ2-3; weak D call: TRBD1 (6 bases). Germline CDR1 is SGHNT and CDR2 is YYREEE (reference sequence). CDR3 size: 18 residues. V was trimmed by 0 bases and J by 0 bases, leaving 17 bases between them. The CDR3 here is CASSLVSGGLKSTDTQYF. Written as DNA, the CDR3 is TGTGCCAGCAGCTTGGTTTCTGGGGGCCTAAAGAGCACAGATACGCAGTATTTT. The full variable domain, with the rest looked up from reference TRBV5-4 and TRBJ2-3, is ETGVTQSPTHLIKTRGQQVTLRCSSQSGHNTVSWYQQALGQGPQFIFQYYREEENGRGNFPPRFSGLQFPNYSSELNVNALELDDSALYLCASSLVSGGLKSTDTQYFGPGTRLTVL.

Points on this clonotype: The missing conserved phenylalanine or tryptophan at the end of this CDR3 makes a read error likely. It is unclear where the CDR3 begins or ends on the DNA, so no DNA is shown, and the CDR3 is as TCRdb lists it. The chain couples TRBV19 to TRBJ2-2; TRBD1 reflects the table's D call only, with no check against the DNA. Germline CDR1 and CDR2: LNHDA and SQIVND (reference sequence). The CDR3 has 14 amino acids, counting both end residues. This chain's CDR3 is CASSRDKNTGELFC.

This clonotype was seen many times. The CDR3 DNA is TGTGCCAGCAGCTTAGCACGGAATGAAAAACTGTTTTTT. Translated, it gives CASSLARNEKLFF. This chain joins TRBV7-2 and TRBJ1-4; no clear D. The CDR3 spans 13 residues. Trimming shortened V by 0 bases and J by 5 bases, and 4 bases separated the two germline ends. CDR1 and CDR2 from the germline V gene are SGHTA and FQGNSA.

This clonotype has only a few counts. The chain is built from TRBV5-1 and TRBJ2-1; D unresolved. This CDR3 region has 13 residues. Germline values: CDR1 SGHRS, CDR2 YFSETQ. V gave up 4 bases and J gave up 5 bases, with 10 bases separating them. The CDR3 spells CASSNRVDNEQFF. CDR3 nucleotide sequence: TGCGCCAGCAGCAACCGGGTGGACAATGAGCAGTTCTTC.

This clonotype has at least ten counts. The chain employs TRBV7-2 and TRBJ2-5; D is perhaps TRBD2 (7 bases). The CDR3 spans 15 residues. Germline V lookup: CDR1 SGHTA, CDR2 FQGNSA. Trimming stripped 5 bases from V and 4 bases from J, with 17 bases between. As DNA, the CDR3 is TGTGCCAGCAGCCCCCAGGCGGGGGCAGGAGAGACCCAGTACTTC. This codes for CASSPQAGAGETQYF.

Note on this clonotype: The missing conserved phenylalanine or tryptophan at the end of this CDR3 makes a read error likely. The DNA is omitted, as the CDR3 cannot be located on it reliably, and the CDR3 follows TCRdb's listing. The V and J genes are TRBV24-1 and TRBJ2-7; whether TRBD1, the table's D call, matches the DNA was not checked. CDR1 and CDR2 from the germline V gene are KGHDR and SFDVKD. Ends included, the CDR3 has 10 residues. CDR3 region: CATSEPDKFY.

Many counts were recorded for this clonotype. This chain joins TRBV28 and TRBJ1-2, with a weak D call TRBD1 (5 bases). Germline V CDR1 and CDR2: MDHEN, SYDVKM. The CDR3 length is 14 residues. V dropped 4 bases and J dropped 3 bases, with 12 bases sitting between them. For the CDR3, the DNA is TGTGCCAGCAGTTCAACCGGGACGGACTATGGCTACACCTTC. Translating gives CASSSTGTDYGYTF.

This clonotype was found many times. The rearrangement uses TRBV6-2 or TRBV6-3 and TRBJ1-2; the match to TRBD1 covers 7 bases. Trimming took 6 bases from V and 10 from J; bases not matched to a gene: 11. This CDR3 is built from 13 residues. The germline CDR1 and CDR2 sequences are MNHEY and SVGEGT. The CDR3, as DNA: TGTGCCAGCAGCCCCGGGACAGAGATGACCTACACCTTC. Protein: CASSPGTEMTYTF.

This clonotype was counted at least ten times. V and J are TRBV28 and TRBJ2-3; no firm D call. The CDR3 is 12 residues long. Trimming removed 7 bases from V and 2 bases from J, with 7 bases in between. Germline V gene data show CDR1 as MDHEN and CDR2 as SYDVKM. CDR3 loop: CASKFDTDTQYF. The DNA for the CDR3 is TGTGCCAGCAAATTCGACACAGATACGCAGTATTTT.

About this clonotype: A much larger clone lies one base from this, so it may be a read error. This rearrangement joins TRBV11-3 to TRBJ1-1; no firm D call. The CDR3 length is 13 residues. Germline V gives CDR1 SGHNT, CDR2 YENEEA. CDR3 nucleotide sequence: TGTGCCAGCAGCTTAGTCGGGGAAACTGAAGCTTCCTTT. As protein: CASSLVGETEASF.

Comment on this clonotype: A much more abundant neighbour one base away suggests this may be a read error. J is TRBJ1-1 and V is TRBV7-2, with D possibly being TRBD1 (5 bases). The CDR3 covers 13 residues. The V end lost 8 bases, the J end lost 1 base, and 11 bases lay between the germline ends. Germline V gene lookup returns CDR1 SGHTA and CDR2 FQGNSA. CDR3 DNA sequence: TGTGCCAGCGGGGGAACAGCGAACACTGAAGCTTTCTTT. It is translated as CASGGTANTEAFF.

Many counts were recorded for this clonotype. The rearrangement uses TRBV7-9 and TRBJ2-5; 9 bases map to TRBD1. Germline V gene sequence: CDR1 SEHNR, CDR2 FQNEAQ (reference sequence). The CDR3 totals 15 residues. After removal of 3 bases from V and 3 bases from J, the junction contained 5 bases not matched to a gene. CDR3 coding DNA: TGTGCCAGCAGCTTCCGGGACAGGGTCGAAGAGACCCAGTACTTC. This gives the protein CASSFRDRVEETQYF.

This clonotype has at least ten counts. The gene calls are TRBV7-3 and TRBJ1-6; no clear D gene. The CDR3 runs to 17 residues. Trimming took 6 bases from V and 1 from J, leaving 16 bases between them. Looked up from germline, CDR1 is SGHTA and CDR2 is FQGTGA. CDR3 amino acids: CASRLGPPRSYNSPLHF. The CDR3 DNA reads as TGTGCCAGCAGGCTTGGACCTCCGAGATCCTATAATTCACCCCTCCACTTT.

The rearrangement uses TRBV24-1 and TRBJ2-1, with D perhaps being TRBD1 or TRBD2 (5 bases each). Germline assignment: CDR1 KGHDR and CDR2 SFDVKD. The CDR3 runs 18 residues. V was cut by 2 bases and J by 5 bases, with 21 bases left in between. The CDR3 sequence: CATSDSGRDPGWDNEQFF. CDR3 in DNA: TGTGCCACCAGTGATTCGGGCCGGGACCCCGGATGGGACAATGAGCAGTTCTTC.

Of note for this clonotype: A read error may be the cause here, since a much bigger clone is one base away. V gene TRBV7-3 combines with J gene TRBJ2-6; TRBD1 or TRBD2 may be the D gene (5 bases each). Per the germline V gene, CDR1 is SGHTA and CDR2 is FQGTGA. The germline V and J ends were trimmed by 10 bases and 2 bases, with 18 bases remaining between them. The CDR3 covers 16 residues. This CDR3 is CATSPGPPPGANVLTF. DNA of the CDR3: TGTGCCACTTCCCCGGGACCGCCCCCTGGGGCCAACGTCCTGACTTTC.

As regards this clonotype: Being one base from a much bigger clone, this may be a read error. J is TRBJ1-1 and V is TRBV5-1; a possible D gene is TRBD1 (5 bases). CDR1 and CDR2 (germline): SGHRS, YFSETQ. The CDR3 totals 15 residues. The CDR3 DNA sequence: TGCGCCAGCAGCTCCGGATCCAGGGATTACACTGAAGTTTTCTTT. This encodes CASSSGSRDYTEVFF.

This clonotype was seen a handful of times. This chain links TRBV12-3 or TRBV12-4 with TRBJ1-1; D is perhaps TRBD1 (5 bases). CDR3 length: 15 residues. Trimming took off 5 bases at V and 3 bases at J, with 16 bases between the two ends. CDR3 nucleotides: TGTGCCAGCAGTCCTGGGGCCTTCGGGGACACTGAAGCTTTCTTT. It yields the protein CASSPGAFGDTEAFF.

This clonotype was seen a handful of times. V and J are TRBV20-1 and TRBJ2-3, with D uncertain. The CDR3 totals 12 residues. Germline CDR1 DFQATT, CDR2 SNEGSKA (reference sequence). V shed 4 bases and J shed 4 bases, with 9 bases lying between them. In DNA form, the CDR3 reads TGCAGTGCTAAGGCTCCACCAGATACGCAGTATTTT. Translated, it gives CSAKAPPDTQYF.

J is TRBJ2-7 and V is TRBV19, with D possibly being TRBD2 (5 bases). V gave up 8 bases and J gave up 7 bases, with 33 bases separating them. Per germline, CDR1 LNHDA and CDR2 SQIVND (reference sequence). The CDR3 is made up of 18 amino acids. CDR3 DNA sequence: TGTGCCAGTTCTACCCCGCTACTACCGGGGTCCCGACCGCCTGAGCAGTACTTC. Protein sequence: CASSTPLLPGSRPPEQYF.